Below are 7 T cell receptor beta chains sequenced from a single sample in a study of identical twins. Using its own MiXCR run on the 5' RACE reads, TCRdb lists one record per CDR3 protein. The sample consists of 450,000 or so distinct CDR3 sequences, 14% of them appearing once. This same sample was also part of a study on yellow fever vaccine responses in identical twins.

Material for sequencing was CD4+ T cells sorted from blood. Every receptor here comes from a woman between 18 and 30 years old in good health.

The CDR3 bases are TGTGCCAGCAGTTACCGGACGGGCAGCTCCTACAATGAGCAGTTCTTC. Encoded protein: CASSYRTGSSYNEQFF. This chain connects TRBV6-5 to TRBJ2-1; D uncertain. The germline V gene has CDR1 MNHEY and CDR2 SVGAGI. There are 16 residues in the CDR3. V dropped 2 bases and J dropped 0 bases, with 11 bases sitting between them.

This rearrangement joins TRBV12-3 or TRBV12-4 to TRBJ2-3, with TRBD2 matching 16 bases. Trimming cost V 3 bases and J 4 bases; bases outside gene matches: 1. The CDR3 has 16 amino acids. The CDR3 protein is CASSFGTSGRADTQYF. CDR3 bases: TGTGCCAGCAGTTTCGGGACTAGCGGGAGGGCAGATACGCAGTATTTT.

This clonotype was detected only a few times. The chain recombines TRBV3-1 with TRBJ2-2; tentatively, D is TRBD2 (5 bases). CDR3 length: 17 residues. V shed 2 bases and J shed 1 base, with 14 bases lying between them. Germline V gives CDR1 LGHDT, CDR2 YNNKEL (reference sequence). This CDR3 reads CASSQHPTGLNTGELFF. CDR3 DNA: TGTGCCAGCAGCCAACATCCTACGGGGTTGAACACCGGGGAGCTGTTTTTT.

The gene calls are TRBV7-2 and TRBJ1-5; TRBD1 aligns across 7 bases. Germline CDR1 and CDR2: SGHTA and FQGNSA. The V gene end was trimmed by 5 bases and the J gene end by 7 bases; junction bases not matched to a gene: 11. This CDR3 contains 15 residues. The CDR3 sequence is CASSHRQGIGQPQHF. CDR3 DNA sequence: TGTGCCAGCAGCCACCGACAGGGTATTGGACAGCCCCAGCATTTT. The variable domain in full, with the rest retrieved from reference TRBV7-2 and TRBJ1-5, is GAGVSQSPSNKVTEKGKDVELRCDPISGHTALYWYRQSLGQGLEFLIYFQGNSAPDKSGLPSDRFSAERTGGSVSTLTIQRTQQEDSAVYLCASSHRQGIGQPQHFGDGTRLSIL.

This clonotype was counted only a few times. The chain has TRBV6-6 and TRBJ1-5, with D uncertain. The V and J ends lost 10 bases and 4 bases respectively, with 5 bases between them. The CDR3 is made up of 10 amino acids. Per germline, CDR1 MNHNY and CDR2 SVGAGI (reference sequence). CDR3 sequence: CAIVNQPQHF. Here the CDR3 DNA reads TGTGCCATCGTGAATCAGCCCCAGCATTTT.

This clonotype was seen a handful of times. The chain carries TRBV18 and TRBJ2-1; D remains unclear. From germline, CDR1 is KGHSH and CDR2 LQKENI. With 2 bases removed from V and 9 bases from J, the gap between germline ends came to 11 bases. The CDR3 is 13 residues long. CDR3 sequence reads: CASSPEGISEQFF. DNA for the CDR3: TGTGCCAGCTCACCAGAAGGTATCAGTGAGCAGTTCTTC.

The CDR3 DNA follows: TGTGCCAGCAGAGAGGGACCGGGCGACTATGGCTACACCTTC. It specifies CASREGPGDYGYTF. The V and J genes are TRBV2 and TRBJ1-2; TRBD1 might be the D (5 bases). The ends were cut back, 6 bases at V and 3 bases at J, with 14 bases in the middle. Germline CDR1 is SNHLY and CDR2 is FYNNEI. CDR3 size: 14 residues. The variable domain in full, with the rest retrieved from reference TRBV2 and TRBJ1-2, is EPEVTQTPSHQVTQMGQEVILRCVPISNHLYFYWYRQILGQKVEFLVSFYNNEISEKSEIFDDQFSVERPDGSNFTLKIRSTKLEDSAMYFCASREGPGDYGYTFGSGTRLTVV.